These T cell receptor beta chains were read from a single sample in a study of cytomegalovirus exposure and HLA in healthy donors. Using immunoSEQ multiplex PCR, the repertoire was profiled, and TCRdb retains in-frame clones only, with some absent. In the table there are some 120,000 clones, around 64% of which are singletons. The specimen was PBMCs. All receptors come from a woman under 40 in good health and CMV-seronegative. CDR3s include the opening cysteine and the closing phenylalanine or tryptophan. The D gene is left open where the match is weak. Expanded clones get a size class; other rows say once, few or many, or leave the size out.

V	size	J	D	CDR3	DNA
TRBV2	-	TRBJ2-7	TRBD2	CASKGLAGRYYEQYF	TGTGCCAGCAAGGGGCTAGCGGGAAGATACTACGAGCAGTACTTC
TRBV7-2	-	TRBJ1-5	TRBD1	CASSPTGTGNQPQHF	TGTGCCAGCAGTCCTACCGGGACAGGTAATCAGCCCCAGCATTTT
TRBV28	-	TRBJ1-4	TRBD1	CASSDDRDRVWDIEKLFF	TGTGCCAGCAGTGATGACCGGGACAGGGTCTGGGACATTGAAAAACTGTTTTTT
TRBV7-3	-	TRBJ1-1	TRBD1	CASSPGGTEAFF	TGTGCCAGCAGCCCAGGGGGGACTGAAGCTTTCTTT
TRBV6-5	few	TRBJ2-1	-	CASSYRVGVNNEQFF	TGTGCCAGCAGTTACCGGGTAGGAGTAAACAATGAGCAGTTCTTC
TRBV27	-	TRBJ2-7	TRBD1	CASSPGQGLYEQYF	TGTGCCAGCAGTCCTGGACAGGGCCTCTACGAGCAGTACTTC
TRBV6-6	-	TRBJ1-1	-	CASSSHLDPAGFF	TGTGCCAGCAGTTCACACCTAGACCCCGCGGGGTTCTTT
TRBV4-2	-	TRBJ2-7	-	CASSQDIKLGQAYEQYF	TGTGCCAGCAGCCAAGATATTAAGTTGGGCCAGGCCTACGAGCAGTACTTC
TRBV2	-	TRBJ2-7	-	CASSREGAWEQYF	TGTGCCAGCAGCCGGGAGGGGGCGTGGGAGCAGTACTTC
TRBV5-4	-	TRBJ1-2	TRBD1	CASSEQGIYGYTF	TGTGCCAGCAGCGAACAGGGGATATATGGCTACACCTTC
TRBV5-1	-	TRBJ2-3	TRBD2	CASRTGGPTDTQYF	TGCGCCAGCAGAACGGGAGGTCCCACAGATACGCAGTATTTT
TRBV7-7	-	TRBJ2-7	TRBD1	CASSPGTGGEYEQYF	TGTGCTAGCAGCCCCGGGACAGGGGGCGAATACGAGCAGTACTTC
TRBV2	-	TRBJ1-2	TRBD1	CASSGQGIYYGYTF	TGTGCCAGCAGCGGACAGGGGATTTACTATGGCTACACCTTC
TRBV5-4	once	TRBJ2-1	-	CASSLVGVSYNEQFF	TGTGCCAGCAGCTTGGTGGGAGTCTCCTACAATGAGCAGTTCTTC
TRBV19	-	TRBJ2-2	TRBD2	CASRRKGLAGPEALPGELFF	TGTGCCAGTAGACGTAAAGGACTAGCGGGCCCCGAGGCTCTTCCCGGGGAGCTGTTTTTT
TRBV2	-	TRBJ2-3	TRBD2	CASLAGETVDTQYF	TGTGCCAGCCTAGCGGGAGAGACTGTAGATACGCAGTATTTT
TRBV14	-	TRBJ2-1	TRBD2	CASSGTGGLLGNEQFF	TGTGCCAGCAGCGGGACGGGGGGGCTTTTGGGAAATGAGCAGTTCTTC
TRBV30	-	TRBJ2-3	TRBD2	CAWTSGRHTDTQYF	TGTGCCTGGACTAGCGGGAGGCACACAGATACGCAGTATTTT
TRBV6-1	few	TRBJ1-1	TRBD1	CASSAWTGGVNTEAFF	TGTGCCAGCAGTGCCTGGACAGGGGGCGTGAACACTGAAGCTTTCTTT
TRBV18	-	TRBJ2-7	TRBD1	CASSPGGQGAYEQYF	TGTGCCAGCTCACCTGGGGGACAGGGGGCCTACGAGCAGTACTTC
TRBV10-3	few	TRBJ2-3	-	CASGTDTQYF	TGTGCCAGCGGAACAGATACGCAGTATTTT
TRBV15	-	TRBJ1-2	-	CATRGGGTTNYGYTF	TGTGCCACCAGAGGAGGGGGGACTACTAACTATGGCTACACCTTC
TRBV27	once	TRBJ1-1	TRBD1	CASSWDRVAEAFF	TGTGCCAGCAGTTGGGACAGGGTCGCTGAAGCTTTCTTT
TRBV4-3	few	TRBJ2-7	TRBD1	CASSQELQGFYEQYF	TGCGCCAGCAGCCAGGAATTACAGGGGTTCTACGAGCAGTACTTC
TRBV28	-	TRBJ2-3	-	CASSFPGTDTQYF	TGTGCCAGCAGTTTCCCCGGCACAGATACGCAGTATTTT
TRBV28	-	TRBJ2-7	-	CASSSPRGGLYEQYF	TGTGCCAGCAGTTCTCCCCGCGGCGGACTCTACGAGCAGTACTTC
TRBV6-1	-	TRBJ2-7	-	CASSESRRTMNRREQYF	TGTGCCAGCAGCGAAAGTCGGAGGACTATGAACCGGCGCGAGCAGTACTTC
TRBV11-2	-	TRBJ2-1	TRBD1	CASSLGPGQGSHEQFF	TGTGCCAGCAGCTTAGGACCGGGACAGGGGAGCCATGAGCAGTTCTTC
TRBV9	-	TRBJ2-1	-	CASSVAPLYNEQFF	TGTGCCAGCAGCGTAGCCCCCCTGTACAATGAGCAGTTCTTC
TRBV15	-	TRBJ2-7	TRBD2	CATSRELASYEQYF	TGTGCCACCAGCAGGGAACTAGCGTCATACGAGCAGTACTTC
TRBV7-2	-	TRBJ2-2	-	CASSLAARKNTGELFF	TGTGCCAGCAGCTTAGCTGCCAGGAAGAACACCGGGGAGCTGTTTTTT
TRBV27	few	TRBJ2-7	TRBD2	CASSPRGSGRALVNEQYF	TGTGCCAGCAGTCCTCGAGGTAGCGGGAGGGCCCTCGTGAACGAGCAGTACTTC
TRBV28	-	TRBJ2-1	TRBD2	CASRGDGYNEQFF	TGTGCCAGTCGGGGGGATGGCTACAATGAGCAGTTCTTC
TRBV6-6	-	TRBJ2-1	TRBD2	CASEREGYEQFF	TGTGCCAGTGAGCGGGAGGGCTATGAGCAGTTCTTC
TRBV7-2	-	TRBJ1-5	-	CASSLAGGRWNQPQHF	TGTGCCAGCAGCTTAGCAGGGGGACGTTGGAATCAGCCCCAGCATTTT
TRBV9	once	TRBJ1-4	TRBD1	CASSDRGRTNEKLFF	TGTGCCAGCAGCGACAGGGGGCGAACTAATGAAAAACTGTTTTTT
TRBV20-1	few	TRBJ1-2	TRBD1	CSADRDYGYTF	TGCAGTGCTGACAGGGATTATGGCTACACCTTC
TRBV7-2	-	TRBJ2-7	TRBD1	CASSSPTGDSYEQYF	TGTGCCAGCAGCTCCCCGACAGGGGACTCCTACGAGCAGTACTTC
TRBV28	few	TRBJ2-7	TRBD2	CASSILVASGITKQYF	TGTGCCAGCAGTATCCTGGTTGCTAGCGGGATTACCAAGCAGTACTTC
TRBV5-4	-	TRBJ2-5	TRBD2	CASSSASGGGRETQYF	TGTGCCAGCAGCTCGGCTAGCGGGGGGGGCCGGGAGACCCAGTACTTC
TRBV2	few	TRBJ2-7	-	CASSVLGASISYEQYF	TGTGCCAGCAGTGTTCTCGGTGCGAGCATCTCCTACGAGCAGTACTTC
TRBV6-5	-	TRBJ2-7	TRBD1	CASSFDTGTGGYEQYF	TGTGCCAGCAGTTTCGATACCGGGACAGGGGGCTACGAGCAGTACTTC
TRBV30	few	TRBJ1-1	-	CAWSVDIGVNTEAFF	TGTGCCTGGAGTGTAGATATCGGGGTGAACACTGAAGCTTTCTTT
TRBV2	few	TRBJ2-7	TRBD2	CASSVGGYEQYF	TGTGCCAGCAGTGTGGGGGGGTACGAGCAGTACTTC
TRBV7-6	-	TRBJ2-7	TRBD2	CASSLGPITSGEQYF	TGTGCCAGCAGCTTAGGCCCTATTACTAGCGGGGAGCAGTACTTC
TRBV7-8	-	TRBJ1-1	TRBD1	CASSRTGLVSEAFF	TGTGCCAGCAGCAGGACAGGGTTAGTCTCTGAAGCTTTCTTT
TRBV28	-	TRBJ1-5	-	CASSLPRWAPATNQPQHF	TGTGCCAGCAGTTTACCCCGCTGGGCACCCGCAACCAATCAGCCCCAGCATTTT
TRBV6-1	-	TRBJ1-2	-	CASSEELGSTYGYTF	TGTGCCAGCAGTGAAGAATTGGGGAGTACCTATGGCTACACCTTC
TRBV21-1	-	TRBJ1-6	-	CASRDRSSYNSPLHF	TGTGCCAGCAGAGACAGGAGCTCCTATAATTCACCCCTCCACTTT
TRBV12-2	-	TRBJ2-7	-	CASRYTITSGRAAYCEQYF	TGTGCAAGTCGCTACACGATTACTAGCGGGAGGGCCGCATACTGCGAGCAGTACTTC
TRBV19	-	TRBJ2-1	TRBD2	CASSRRTSGRYNEQFF	TGTGCCAGTAGTAGAAGGACTAGCGGACGATACAATGAGCAGTTCTTC
TRBV7-2	-	TRBJ1-2	-	CASSLDRYGYTF	TGTGCCAGCAGCTTGGACAGATATGGCTACACCTTC